Listed below are T cell receptor beta chains from one sample, sequenced in a study of cytomegalovirus exposure and HLA in healthy donors. Clones were read by immunoSEQ multiplex PCR, and TCRdb kept only the in-frame ones, dropping some. Its table records tens of thousands of clones. The sequenced material came from PBMCs. These receptors came from a woman in her 50s in good health and CMV-seropositive. Both conserved end residues are part of each CDR3. A D gene is named only where the DNA matches it firmly.

length	D	V	J	DNA	CDR3
15	TRBD2	TRBV19	TRBJ2-3	TGTGCCAGTGGCTTAGCGGGAGATCCGCGAGATACGCAGTATTTT	CASGLAGDPRDTQYF
15	.	TRBV6-5	TRBJ1-1	TGTGCCAGCAGTTACGGCGGGGGACGGAACACTGAAGCTTTCTTT	CASSYGGGRNTEAFF
13	.	TRBV27	TRBJ1-5	TGTGCCAGCAGTTTGCGGGAGAATCAGCCCCAGCATTTT	CASSLRENQPQHF
15	TRBD1	TRBV28	TRBJ1-1	TGTGCCAGCAGTTTCCGGGACAGGGCAAACACTGAAGCTTTCTTT	CASSFRDRANTEAFF
16	TRBD1	TRBV6-6	TRBJ2-7	TGTGCCAGCAGTTTCATTGGGACAGGGGGTCTCAACGAGCAGTACTTC	CASSFIGTGGLNEQYF
15	TRBD1	TRBV28	TRBJ2-7	TGTGCCAGCAGTTTGATTGGGACAGGGGGCGGCGAGCAGTACTTC	CASSLIGTGGGEQYF
16	TRBD1	TRBV5-1	TRBJ2-5	TGCGCCAGCAGCTTGGAGGGGGCGAGGGACGGTGTGACCCAGTACTTC	CASSLEGARDGVTQYF
15	.	TRBV7-8	TRBJ2-3	TGTGCCAGCAGCCTGTTCGGGTGGGAGGCAGATACGCAGTATTTT	CASSLFGWEADTQYF
16	TRBD2	TRBV9	TRBJ2-3	TGTGCCAGCAGCGACGGGACTACGACTAGCACAGATACGCAGTATTTT	CASSDGTTTSTDTQYF
13	.	TRBV9	TRBJ1-2	TGTGCCAGCAGCGCAATGAGTAACTATGGCTACACCTTC	CASSAMSNYGYTF
16	.	TRBV7-9	TRBJ1-2	TGTGCCAGCAGCTCCACCCGGCAGGGACTTAACTATGGCTACACCTTC	CASSSTRQGLNYGYTF
16	TRBD1	TRBV6-6	TRBJ1-1	TGTGCCAGCACCTACACGTACAACAGGGGAGGCACTGAAGCTTTCTTT	CASTYTYNRGGTEAFF
13	.	TRBV7-8	TRBJ2-3	TGTGCCAGCAGCACCCGACCGGGAGATACGCAGTATTTT	CASSTRPGDTQYF
12	.	TRBV6-6	TRBJ2-3	TGTGCCAGCAGGACAGCCACAGATACGCAGTATTTT	CASRTATDTQYF
15	TRBD2	TRBV6-6	TRBJ2-5	TGTGCCAGCAGTTACTCGGGACTAGAGAAAGAGACCCAGTACTTC	CASSYSGLEKETQYF
17	TRBD2	TRBV7-9	TRBJ2-1	TGTGCCAGCAGCCAGATGGCTAGCGGGAGGGCCAGGGATGAGCAGTTCTTC	CASSQMASGRARDEQFF
15	TRBD1	TRBV6-1	TRBJ1-4	TGTGCCGCAACTGGGACAGATCCAACTAATGAAAAACTGTTTTTT	CAATGTDPTNEKLFF
18	TRBD1	TRBV7-2	TRBJ1-2	TGTGCCAGCAGCTTAGCGGGGGTTGGGGACAGGGGGCGAAATGGCTACACCTTC	CASSLAGVGDRGRNGYTF
14	.	TRBV28	TRBJ1-5	TGTGCCAGCCAGCCGGGAGTCGGGAATCAGCCCCAGCATTTT	CASQPGVGNQPQHF
14	.	TRBV7-2	TRBJ2-2	TGTGCCAGCAGCTTAAGGACTGCTAATGAGGAGCTGTTTTTT	CASSLRTANEELFF
14	.	TRBV30	TRBJ1-2	TGTGCCTGGAATAGAGTGGCGTCAGGCTATGGCTACACCTTC	CAWNRVASGYGYTF
13	TRBD1	TRBV30	TRBJ1-5	TGTGCCTGGAGTTTACAGGGGGACCAGCCCCAGCATTTT	CAWSLQGDQPQHF
16	TRBD1	TRBV4-1	TRBJ2-3	TGCGCCAGCAGCCAAGAGCAGACAGGGGGGGCAGATACGCAGTATTTT	CASSQEQTGGADTQYF